The 26 T cell receptor beta chains below come from one sample, sequenced in a study of glioma-infiltrating T cells after dendritic cell vaccination. Generated by immunoSEQ multiplex PCR, the TCRdb table keeps only in-frame clones and is missing some. This table has 100,000 or so clones, 85% to 90% appearing once. Time point denoted: after dendritic cell vaccination, including at tumor progression/relapse. The sample here was blood, taken after dendritic cell vaccination. These receptors were taken from a human donor with glioblastoma.

The chain links TRBV6-1 to TRBJ1-5, with 7 bases fitting TRBD1. Germline V CDR1 and CDR2: MNHNS, SASEGT. With 6 bases clipped from V and 6 bases from J, the junction kept 8 bases outside the gene matches. CDR3 size: 14 residues. This chain's CDR3 is CASSPTGVGQPQHF. The CDR3 nucleotides are TGTGCCAGCAGCCCCACAGGGGTAGGTCAGCCCCAGCATTTT.

V and J are TRBV5-4 and TRBJ2-7; TRBD1 is a possible D gene (6 bases). V was shortened by 1 base and J by 1 base, with 15 bases between the two germline ends. The CDR3 covers 16 residues. Germline V gene sequence: CDR1 SGHNT, CDR2 YYREEE (reference sequence). CDR3 sequence (DNA): TGTGCCAGCAGCTTGATGACAGGTTCCCCTTCCTACGAGCAGTACTTC. As protein: CASSLMTGSPSYEQYF. The whole variable domain, filled in from reference TRBV5-4 and TRBJ2-7, reads ETGVTQSPTHLIKTRGQQVTLRCSSQSGHNTVSWYQQALGQGPQFIFQYYREEENGRGNFPPRFSGLQFPNYSSELNVNALELDDSALYLCASSLMTGSPSYEQYFGPGTRLTVT.

This clone was counted only a few times. One end of the junction does not line up with germline, which may come from a read error. The V and J genes are TRBV5-6 and TRBJ1-4; the D is unclear. The CDR3 runs to 16 residues. Germline V gene sequence: CDR1 SGHDT, CDR2 YYEEEE. CDR3 in amino acids: CASSLAARPTNEKLFF. CDR3 in DNA: TGTGCCAGCAGCTTGGCCGCCAGGCCAACCAATGAAAAACTGTTTTTT.

The chain has TRBV11-2 and TRBJ2-3, with 7 bases identical to TRBD2. This CDR3 has 17 residues. CDR1 is SGHAT and CDR2 is FQNNGV in the germline V gene. V trimming: 0 bases; J trimming: 0 bases; junction bases outside the gene matches: 6. Here the CDR3 reads CASSLEPRGRSTDTQYF. CDR3 nucleotides: TGTGCCAGCAGCTTAGAGCCCCGCGGGAGAAGCACAGATACGCAGTATTTT.

This clone was counted between two and nine times. The V gene is TRBV2, the J gene TRBJ1-1; D gene ambiguous. Trimming shortened V by 6 bases and J by 1 base, and 12 bases separated the two germline ends. The germline V gene has CDR1 SNHLY and CDR2 FYNNEI. The CDR3 length is 14 residues. The CDR3 here is CASRGDAGNTEAFF. Here the CDR3 DNA reads TGTGCCAGCAGGGGAGACGCAGGGAACACTGAAGCTTTCTTT.

The gene calls are TRBV19 and TRBJ2-7; 11 nucleotides agree with TRBD2. Germline values: CDR1 LNHDA, CDR2 SQIVND (reference sequence). There are 15 residues in the CDR3. The V segment lost 4 bases and the J segment 2 bases; nucleotides outside the gene matches: 4. For the CDR3, the DNA is TGTGCCAGTAGTAGCCTAGCGGGGGGAACCTACGAGCAGTACTTC. It translates to CASSSLAGGTYEQYF.

The rearrangement joins TRBV4-2 to TRBJ2-1; TRBD2 matches at 10 bases. Losses at the gene ends were 1 base for V and 6 bases for J; bases not matched to a gene: 6. The CDR3 is 16 residues long. Germline lookup yields CDR1 LGHNA and CDR2 YNFKEQ. The CDR3 here is CASSQGAGGPFNEQFF. As DNA, the CDR3 is TGTGCCAGCAGCCAAGGAGCGGGGGGGCCCTTCAATGAGCAGTTCTTC.

The genes are TRBV28 and TRBJ1-5; D gene ambiguous. From germline, CDR1 is MDHEN and CDR2 SYDVKM. The CDR3 consists of 12 residues. V shed 3 bases and J shed 7 bases, with 7 bases lying between them. The CDR3, as DNA: TGTGCCAGCAGTTTTGCGGGACAGCCCCAGCATTTT. Translation: CASSFAGQPQHF. Looking up the rest from reference TRBV28 and TRBJ1-5 gives the full variable domain: DVKVTQSSRYLVKRTGEKVFLECVQDMDHENMFWYRQDPGLGLRLIYFSYDVKMKEKGDIPEGYSVSREKKERFSLILESASTNQTSMYLCASSFAGQPQHFGDGTRLSIL.

This clone was counted once. J is TRBJ1-2 and V is TRBV30; TRBD1 agrees at 8 bases. Per germline, CDR1 GTSNPN and CDR2 SVGIG (reference sequence). J gave up 8 bases and V 4 bases, and 9 bases lay outside the gene matches. This CDR3 contains 13 residues. The CDR3 DNA reads TGTGCCTGGACCCCGACAGGGGAAGTCGGCTACACCTTC. This sequence encodes CAWTPTGEVGYTF. The full variable domain, in which reference TRBV30 and TRBJ1-2 provide the parts outside the CDR3, is SQTIHQWPATLVQPVGSPLSLECTVEGTSNPNLYWYRQAAGRGLQLLFYSVGIGQISSEVPQNLSASRPQDRQFILSSKKLLLSDSGFYLCAWTPTGEVGYTFGSGTRLTVV.

The chain is built from TRBV7-9 and TRBJ1-1; D gene unclear. Trimming removed 6 bases at V and 6 bases at J, with 14 bases between. This CDR3 has 13 amino acids. In germline, CDR1 is SEHNR, CDR2 FQNEAQ (reference sequence). The CDR3 DNA is TGTGCCAGCAGAGACCCAGAGGTGGCTGAAGCTTTCTTT. It codes for CASRDPEVAEAFF.

The J gene is TRBJ2-1, the V gene TRBV10-3, with 16 bases fitting TRBD2. V lost 6 bases to trimming and J lost 9 bases; unmatched junction nucleotides: 5. Looked up from germline, CDR1 is ENHRY and CDR2 is SYGVKD. There are 15 residues in the CDR3. Here the CDR3 reads CAIRGLAGGSGEQFF. CDR3 nucleotide sequence: TGTGCCATCAGGGGACTAGCGGGGGGGTCGGGTGAGCAGTTCTTC.

This clone was picked up one time. The chain carries TRBV4-1 and TRBJ2-1; 11 positions agree with TRBD2. Germline CDR1 reads MGHRA; CDR2 reads YSYEKL. The junction had 4 bases not matched to a gene; V was cut back by 1 base and J by 2 bases. The CDR3 sequence is 17 residues long. CDR3 coding DNA: TGCGCCAGCAGCCAAGCACTAGCGGGAGTAACCTACAATGAGCAGTTCTTC. Amino acid sequence: CASSQALAGVTYNEQFF.

This chain links TRBV6-5 with TRBJ1-5, with a weak D call TRBD1 (6 bases). V lost 6 bases, J lost 1 base, and 13 bases lay in between. In germline, CDR1 is MNHEY, CDR2 SVGAGI. The CDR3 has 15 residues. CDR3 bases: TGTGCCAGCAGAGAACAGGGTCCAAGCAATCAGCCCCAGCATTTT. Its translation: CASREQGPSNQPQHF.

V gene TRBV30 combines with J gene TRBJ1-5; D is perhaps TRBD1 (6 bases). Trimming cost V 4 bases and J 0 bases, with 7 bases left between them. This CDR3 contains 13 residues. CDR1 is GTSNPN, CDR2 SVGIG, per germline (reference sequence). The CDR3 DNA follows: TGTGCCTGGAAGGACAGTAGCAATCAGCCCCAGCATTTT. Amino acid sequence: CAWKDSSNQPQHF.

CDR3 nucleotides: TGTGCCACCAGCAGGGGGAGGCGAGGGGGCATAGAAGAGACCCAGTACTTC. This gives the protein CATSRGRRGGIEETQYF. The chain combines TRBV15 with TRBJ2-5; D is perhaps TRBD1 (7 bases). Trimming shortened V by 3 bases and J by 3 bases, and 20 bases separated the two germline ends. The CDR3 has 17 amino acids. The germline V gene has CDR1 LNHNV and CDR2 YYDKDF (reference sequence). Full variable domain (outside the CDR3, taken from reference TRBV15 and TRBJ2-5): DAMVIQNPRYQVTQFGKPVTLSCSQTLNHNVMYWYQQKSSQAPKLLFHYYDKDFNNEADTPDNFQSRRPNTSFCFLDIRSPGLGDTAMYLCATSRGRRGGIEETQYFGPGTRLLVL.

The V gene is TRBV30, the J gene TRBJ1-5; possible D gene TRBD1, 5 bases. CDR3 length: 14 amino acids. Trimming took 2 bases from V and 2 from J, leaving 10 bases between them. Germline CDR1 GTSNPN, CDR2 SVGIG (reference sequence). This CDR3 is CAWSWAGGNQPQHF. The DNA for the CDR3 is TGTGCCTGGAGTTGGGCGGGGGGCAATCAGCCCCAGCATTTT.

V and J are TRBV27 and TRBJ1-2; D remains unclear. This CDR3 has 12 amino acids. The germline gives CDR1 MNHEY, CDR2 SMNVEV (reference sequence). Deletions cut 0 bases from V and 10 bases from J, with 9 bases between. The CDR3 reads CASSLSGRSYTF. The CDR3 DNA is TGTGCCAGCAGTTTATCGGGCAGATCCTACACCTTC.

This chain connects TRBV11-2 to TRBJ1-3; no clear D gene. Trimming pared 5 bases from V and 4 bases from J, leaving 12 bases between. CDR1 SGHAT and CDR2 FQNNGV come from the germline V gene. This CDR3 is built from 14 residues. CDR3 sequence reads: CASSAKQAGNTIYF. The CDR3 DNA reads TGTGCCAGCAGCGCCAAGCAGGCCGGAAACACCATATATTTT.

The chain joins TRBV6-7 to TRBJ1-2, with 7 bases that match TRBD1. TRBV6-7 is labeled an ORF, and its function is uncertain. There are 15 residues in the CDR3. V lost 4 bases and J lost 4; bases outside the gene matches: 9. This chain's CDR3 is CASSCLSGGVYGYTF. The CDR3 nucleotides are TGTGCCAGCAGTTGCCTTTCAGGGGGAGTCTATGGCTACACCTTC.

This chain connects TRBV5-6 to TRBJ1-2, with D perhaps matching TRBD1 (6 bases). Trimming left V 4 bases short and J 0 bases short, with 10 bases between. CDR3 size: 14 residues. The V gene's germline CDR1 is SGHDT and CDR2 YYEEEE. The CDR3 DNA is TGTGCCAGCAGCCCCGGGACATCTAACTATGGCTACACCTTC. Its protein is CASSPGTSNYGYTF.

The rearrangement joins TRBV6-1 to TRBJ2-7; D is ambiguous. V was cut by 3 bases and J by 2 bases, with 8 bases left in between. This CDR3 contains 13 residues. Germline CDR1 and CDR2: MNHNS and SASEGT. CDR3 loop: CASSDYSPYEQYF. The CDR3, as DNA: TGTGCCAGCAGTGATTACAGCCCCTACGAGCAGTACTTC.

This sequence joins TRBV10-2 and TRBJ1-1; 12 nucleotides agree with TRBD1. CDR1 and CDR2 (germline): WSHSY, SAAADI. With 6 bases clipped from V and 5 bases from J, the junction kept 10 bases outside the gene matches. The CDR3 sequence is 16 residues long. The chain's CDR3 is CASRSGTGGGETEAFF. Here the CDR3 DNA reads TGCGCCAGCAGATCCGGGACAGGGGGCGGTGAGACTGAAGCTTTCTTT.

The genes are TRBV6-5 and TRBJ1-1; D gene uncertain. Germline V gene lookup returns CDR1 MNHEY and CDR2 SVGAGI. Trimming removed 6 bases at V and 1 base at J, with 15 bases between. The CDR3 has 15 amino acids. The DNA of the CDR3 is TGTGCCAGCAGCAGAAGCTTTACAGAGAACACTGAAGCTTTCTTT. Its protein product is CASSRSFTENTEAFF.

The chain couples TRBV5-4 to TRBJ2-2; tentatively, D is TRBD2 (5 bases). V was shortened by 4 bases and J by 5 bases, with 15 bases between the two germline ends. Germline lookup yields CDR1 SGHNT and CDR2 YYREEE (reference sequence). The length of the CDR3 is 15 residues. The CDR3 bases are TGTGCCAGCAGCCGAACCGGGATCCAAACCGGGGAGCTGTTTTTT. This translates into CASSRTGIQTGELFF. The whole variable domain, remainder taken from reference TRBV5-4 and TRBJ2-2, is ETGVTQSPTHLIKTRGQQVTLRCSSQSGHNTVSWYQQALGQGPQFIFQYYREEENGRGNFPPRFSGLQFPNYSSELNVNALELDDSALYLCASSRTGIQTGELFFGEGSRLTVL.

The chain combines TRBV11-3 with TRBJ2-3; D is unresolved. Trimming shortened V by 1 base and J by 6 bases, and 8 bases separated the two germline ends. The CDR3 totals 13 residues. Germline loops: CDR1 SGHNT, CDR2 YENEEA. The CDR3 here is CASSLGQADTQYF. The CDR3 DNA is TGTGCCAGCAGCTTAGGTCAGGCGGATACGCAGTATTTT.

The V gene is TRBV5-1, the J gene TRBJ2-1; 7 bases fit TRBD2. The length of the CDR3 is 16 residues. V shed 0 bases, J shed 2 bases, and the junction held 5 bases outside the gene matches. Germline V gene lookup returns CDR1 SGHRS and CDR2 YFSETQ. CDR3 sequence (DNA): TGCGCCAGCAGCTTGGATCCCGGGACTACCTACAATGAGCAGTTCTTC. This translates into CASSLDPGTTYNEQFF.